This record looks at one TCR beta chain sequence and its context. Its antigen is as yet unknown. The data are from a study of cytomegalovirus exposure and HLA in healthy donors. The germline V gene has CDR1 GTSNPN and CDR2 SVGIG (reference sequence). Trimming took off 3 bases at V and 4 bases at J, with 21 bases between the two ends. The CDR3 totals 16 residues. Findings of the study overall: Cytomegalovirus-associated TCR beta chains were listed, numbering around 150.

The PCR was carried out with 60 Vbeta primers and 13 Jbeta primers. Per the authors' pipeline: Among the unique TCR beta chains that a later analysis counted, about 81 million in all, some 10 million were shared. Sequenced by immunoSEQ multiplex PCR; TCRdb stores in-frame clones only, minus some. V and J calls and clone size are copied from that table; D and trimming were computed from the DNA. The table has 130,000 or so clones, roughly four fifths seen once. The receptor comes from a female donor in good health and CMV-seronegative. Input material: PBMCs. V usage is TRBV30 and J usage is TRBJ1-2; unclear D gene. In nucleotides, the CDR3 is TGTGCCTGGAGCGCGGGAGGGAGCGGGGAGGGCTATGGCTACACCTTC. Protein: CAWSAGGSGEGYGYTF.